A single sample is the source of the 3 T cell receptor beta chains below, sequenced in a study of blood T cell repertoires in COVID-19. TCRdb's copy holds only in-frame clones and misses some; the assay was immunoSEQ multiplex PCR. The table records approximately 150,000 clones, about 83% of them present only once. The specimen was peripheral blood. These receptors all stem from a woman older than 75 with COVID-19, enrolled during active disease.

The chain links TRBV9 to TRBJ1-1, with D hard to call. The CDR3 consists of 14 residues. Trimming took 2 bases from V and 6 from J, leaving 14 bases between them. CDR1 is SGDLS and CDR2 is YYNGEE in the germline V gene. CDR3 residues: CASSVLTAGAEAFF. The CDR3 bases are TGTGCCAGCAGCGTTCTGACCGCGGGCGCTGAAGCTTTCTTT.

The CDR3: CASSLADGRAGEQYF. CDR3 sequence (DNA): TGTGCCAGCAGCTTAGCGGACGGGAGGGCCGGTGAGCAGTACTTC. The chain employs TRBV7-9 and TRBJ2-7, with 8 bases aligning to TRBD2. Losses at the gene ends were 0 bases for V and 7 bases for J; bases not matched to a gene: 8. The CDR3 spans 15 residues. Per germline, CDR1 SEHNR and CDR2 FQNEAQ (reference sequence). Based on the CDR3 plus reference TRBV7-9 and TRBJ2-7, the full variable domain is DTGVSQNPRHKITKRGQNVTFRCDPISEHNRLYWYRQTLGQGPEFLTYFQNEAQLEKSRLLSDRFSAERPKGSFSTLEIQRTEQGDSAMYLCASSLADGRAGEQYFGPGTRLTVT.

CDR3 bases: TGTGCCAGCAGGAAAACCGGGACTAGCGGTATTCGAGAATTGGGGCAGTACTTC. This translates into CASRKTGTSGIRELGQYF. This chain uses TRBV21-1 with TRBJ2-7; TRBD2, the table's D call, was not compared with the DNA. TRBV21-1 is an annotated pseudogene. This CDR3 contains 18 residues.